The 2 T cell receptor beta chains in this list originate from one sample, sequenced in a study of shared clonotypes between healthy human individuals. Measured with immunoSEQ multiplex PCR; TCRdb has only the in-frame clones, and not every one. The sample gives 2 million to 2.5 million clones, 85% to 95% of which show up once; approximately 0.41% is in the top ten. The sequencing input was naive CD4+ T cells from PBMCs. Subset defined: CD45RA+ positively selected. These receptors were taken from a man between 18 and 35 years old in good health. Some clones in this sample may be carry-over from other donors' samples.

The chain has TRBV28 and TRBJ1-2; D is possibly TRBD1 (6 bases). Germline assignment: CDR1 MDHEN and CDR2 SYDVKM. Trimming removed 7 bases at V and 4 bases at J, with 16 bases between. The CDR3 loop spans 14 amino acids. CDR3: CASIKPGTLYGYTF. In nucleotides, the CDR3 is TGTGCCAGCATCAAACCGGGGACACTCTATGGCTACACCTTC.

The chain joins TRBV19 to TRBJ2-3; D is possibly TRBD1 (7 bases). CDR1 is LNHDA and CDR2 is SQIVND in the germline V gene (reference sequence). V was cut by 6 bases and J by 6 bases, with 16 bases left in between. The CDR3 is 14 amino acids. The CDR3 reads CASSQQGGGDTQYF. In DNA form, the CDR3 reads TGTGCCAGTAGCCAGCAGGGGGGTGGGGATACGCAGTATTTT.